The rows below give T cell receptor beta chains drawn from one sample of a study of technical replicates of blood from several donors. The method was immunoSEQ multiplex PCR; TCRdb's version includes in-frame clones alone and lacks a portion of them. This sample yields 60,000 to 70,000 clones, of which approximately 84% are seen a single time; about 5.5% belongs to the top ten. The sequencing input was PBMCs. These receptors came from a human donor in good health. Some clones in this sample may be carry-over from other donors' samples. Each CDR3 is given with its conserved first and last residue. Each record gives: V gene, J gene, D gene, clone size, CDR3 protein, CDR3 DNA. The D gene is left open where the match is weak. The size of a clone is reported for some rows only, either as once, few or many, or as a class for expanded clones.

V: TRBV7-9
J: TRBJ2-1
D: NA
size: NA
CDR3: CASSFLPPRGNEQFF
DNA: TGTGCCAGCAGCTTCTTACCCCCCAGGGGCAATGAGCAGTTCTTC

V: TRBV6-6
J: TRBJ2-5
D: NA
size: NA
CDR3: CASSLGLKETQYF
DNA: TGTGCCAGCAGTCTTGGACTGAAAGAGACCCAGTACTTC

V: TRBV5-1
J: TRBJ1-2
D: NA
size: NA
CDR3: CASSLSTWVVGVYGYTF
DNA: TGCGCCAGCAGCTTGTCAACCTGGGTGGTGGGCGTCTATGGCTACACCTTC

V: TRBV18
J: TRBJ2-1
D: TRBD1
size: NA
CDR3: CASSPLGQGSINEQFF
DNA: TGTGCCAGCTCACCACTTGGACAGGGATCAATTAATGAGCAGTTCTTC

V: TRBV4-3
J: TRBJ1-5
D: NA
size: NA
CDR3: CASSQEVGRNQPQHF
DNA: TGCGCCAGCAGCCAAGAAGTTGGCAGAAATCAGCCCCAGCATTTT

V: TRBV29-1
J: TRBJ2-2
D: NA
size: large
CDR3: CSVFTGAGELFF
DNA: TGCAGCGTATTTACCGGGGCCGGGGAGCTGTTTTTT

V: TRBV7-8
J: TRBJ1-1
D: TRBD1
size: few
CDR3: CASSLVDRGNTEAFF
DNA: TGTGCCAGCAGCTTAGTGGACAGGGGGAACACTGAAGCTTTCTTT

V: TRBV28
J: TRBJ1-1
D: TRBD1
size: NA
CDR3: CASSFGIARGRTEAFF
DNA: TGTGCCAGCAGTTTCGGGATAGCCAGGGGGAGAACTGAAGCTTTCTTT

V: TRBV11-1
J: TRBJ1-1
D: NA
size: NA
CDR3: CASSPDGGDTEAFF
DNA: TGTGCCAGCAGCCCCGACGGGGGGGACACTGAAGCTTTCTTT

V: TRBV6-1
J: TRBJ1-6
D: TRBD1
size: NA
CDR3: CASSDPGRGLSPLHF
DNA: TGTGCCAGCAGTGACCCGGGCAGGGGGCTTTCACCCCTCCACTTT

V: TRBV6-7
J: TRBJ1-1
D: NA
size: NA
CDR3: CASSDPGAFF
DNA: TGTGCCAGCAGTGACCCCGGGGCTTTCTTT